The following is a T cell receptor beta chain sequence with its context. Unsorted bulk tissue of about 18-34 mg yielded co-extracted RNA and DNA. The length of the CDR3 is 12 residues. V gave up 6 bases and J gave up 7 bases, with 11 bases separating them. Looked up from germline, CDR1 is SGHAT and CDR2 is FQNNGV. TCR beta cDNA was reverse-transcribed from approximately 0.45 ug of total RNA. The reaction used a constant-region primer and ProtoScript II reverse transcriptase. Three-round nested multiplex PCR performed with slightly modified ARM-PCR produced the TCR beta libraries. The opening two PCR rounds, approximately 10 cycles each, paired TRBV1-TRBV30 forward primers with a C-beta reverse primer. MiXCR, applied by TCRdb to the multiplex PCR reads, yields one record per CDR3 protein. The sample holds roughly 80,000 distinct CDR3 sequences, approximately 77% seen once. This sample is part of a study of tumor-infiltrating lymphocytes in primary liver carcinoma.

The sequenced sample consisted of liver tumor tissue from sampling region 1. The subset here: tumor region T1, superior pole. J is TRBJ2-3 and V is TRBV11-2; D remains ambiguous. The sequence was obtained from a man aged 40-55 years with primary liver carcinoma and hepatitis B virus infection. The CDR3 bases are TGTGCCAGCAGTGCCTGGGCGAATACGCAGTATTTT. It specifies CASSAWANTQYF.